This T cell receptor (beta chain) stems from a study of radiotherapy plus CTLA-4 blockade in lung cancer. This clone was seen more than once but under ten times. Its specificity is not known. The CDR3 extends over 13 amino acids. Per germline, CDR1 LGHNT and CDR2 FRNRAP. Trimming stripped 5 bases from V and 5 bases from J, with 12 bases between. Study-level points and caveats: Clones of tumor-derived TCRs expanded in blood after radiotherapy plus ipilimumab.

The method was immunoSEQ multiplex PCR; TCRdb's version includes in-frame clones alone and lacks a portion of them. This sample yields 50,000 to 60,000 clones, of which roughly 80% are seen a single time; about 15% belongs to the top ten. This sequence joins TRBV12-5 and TRBJ2-5; possible D gene TRBD2, 5 bases. The source material was peripheral blood, sampled from a patient treated with radiotherapy plus ipilimumab. This TCR derives from a human donor with non-small cell lung cancer who had a complete response to radiotherapy plus ipilimumab. This CDR3 reads CASGPGETETQYF. The CDR3 coding sequence is TGTGCTAGTGGTCCCGGGGAGACGGAGACCCAGTACTTC. Full variable domain (remainder filled in from reference TRBV12-5 and TRBJ2-5): DARVTQTPRHKVTEMGQEVTMRCQPILGHNTVFWYRQTMMQGLELLAYFRNRAPLDDSGMPKDRFSAEMPDATLATLKIQPSEPRDSAVYFCASGPGETETQYFGPGTRLLVL.